The 10 T cell receptor beta chains below were found in one sample sequenced in a study of identical twins (TCRdb year 2016). Libraries were constructed by 5' RACE. Sequencing instrument: Illumina HiSeq 2000. TCRdb took the public reads, trimmed them with fastp at Q25, ran MiXCR for clone calling and kept in-frame beta chains. Every entry covers one CDR3 protein and lists the most common genes and DNA from its rows. This sample lists 550,000 to 700,000 distinct CDR3 sequences; 21% were detected once. The ten largest make up 4.3% of the sample. Separately, the same data were catalogued under a study of T cells expressing NK-cell markers.

Sequencing was performed on PBMCs. These TCRs come from a woman younger than 35 in good health.

This clonotype was counted only a few times. The chain carries TRBV7-2 and TRBJ2-3, with 14 bases aligning to TRBD2. V trimming: 2 bases; J trimming: 2 bases; junction bases outside the gene matches: 3. There are 17 residues in the CDR3. The germline V gene encodes CDR1 SGHTA and CDR2 FQGNSA. The CDR3 spells CASSLRLAGGDTDTQYF. The CDR3 DNA sequence: TGTGCCAGCAGCTTACGACTAGCGGGAGGGGACACAGATACGCAGTATTTT. The full variable domain, completed using reference TRBV7-2 and TRBJ2-3, is GAGVSQSPSNKVTEKGKDVELRCDPISGHTALYWYRQSLGQGLEFLIYFQGNSAPDKSGLPSDRFSAERTGGSVSTLTIQRTQQEDSAVYLCASSLRLAGGDTDTQYFGPGTRLTVL.

This clonotype was detected only a few times. The gene calls are TRBV3-1 and TRBJ2-6, with D uncertain. V was cut by 6 bases and J by 12 bases, with 18 bases left in between. CDR3 length equals 14 residues. Germline assignment: CDR1 LGHDT and CDR2 YNNKEL (reference sequence). The CDR3 DNA reads TGTGCCAGCAGATTAGACACCCGTAGCAGCGTCCTGACTTTC. Translating it yields CASRLDTRSSVLTF.

This clonotype was observed a handful of times. V is TRBV20-1 and J is TRBJ2-5; D is uncertain. This CDR3 is 14 amino acids long. CDR1 and CDR2 (germline): DFQATT, SNEGSKA (reference sequence). V shed 2 bases and J shed 3 bases, with 13 bases lying between them. The CDR3 region is CSARSGALKETQYF. In nucleotides, the CDR3 is TGCAGTGCTAGATCGGGCGCCCTAAAAGAGACCCAGTACTTC.

This clonotype was seen at least ten times. The chain uses TRBV10-3 and TRBJ2-1; D is unresolved. The germline V gene has CDR1 ENHRY and CDR2 SYGVKD. V lost 3 bases, J lost 7 bases, and 4 bases lay in between. The CDR3 length is 11 residues. The CDR3 sequence is CAISDWNEQFF. CDR3 coding DNA: TGTGCCATCAGTGATTGGAATGAGCAGTTCTTC.

In its sample, this clonotype was seen a few times. The chain uses TRBV21-1 and TRBJ2-6. TRBV21-1 is an annotated pseudogene. The CDR3 is 10 amino acids. CDR3 sequence: CASRANVLTF. CDR3 DNA sequence: TGTGCTAGCAGGGCCAACGTCCTGACTTTC.

The V and J genes are TRBV6-1 and TRBJ2-7, with D possibly called TRBD1 or TRBD2 (5 bases each). Germline lookup yields CDR1 MNHNS and CDR2 SASEGT. Trimming removed 8 bases from V and 0 bases from J, with 14 bases in between. This CDR3 has 14 amino acids. The CDR3: CASRGQGNSYEQYF. As DNA, the CDR3 is TGTGCCAGCCGCGGGCAGGGTAACTCCTACGAGCAGTACTTC.

This clonotype was found many times. V gene TRBV10-3 combines with J gene TRBJ2-2, with TRBD2 identical over 8 bases. The CDR3 covers 17 residues. V was clipped by 11 bases and J by 1 base; unmatched bases: 15. The germline V gene has CDR1 ENHRY and CDR2 SYGVKD. In nucleotides, the CDR3 is TGTGCCGTCCACCGGGGGGGCCTGGACTTGAACACCGGGGAGCTGTTTTTT. This gives the protein CAVHRGGLDLNTGELFF.

This clonotype appeared a few times. The chain employs TRBV6-1 and TRBJ1-1; no reliable D call. The CDR3 loop spans 14 amino acids. Trimming pared 5 bases from V and 4 bases from J, leaving 14 bases between. Germline values: CDR1 MNHNS, CDR2 SASEGT. CDR3 amino acids: CASSRGPQVTEAFF. For the CDR3, the DNA is TGTGCCAGCAGTCGCGGACCGCAGGTCACTGAAGCTTTCTTT.

This sequence joins TRBV11-2 and TRBJ2-7; a weak D match, TRBD1 (5 bases). In germline, CDR1 is SGHAT, CDR2 FQNNGV. The CDR3 consists of 13 residues. V shed 5 bases and J shed 5 bases, with 13 bases lying between them. The CDR3 loop is CASSGPQGHEQYF. CDR3 nucleotides: TGTGCCAGCAGCGGTCCCCAGGGTCACGAGCAGTACTTC.

The chain joins TRBV7-2 to TRBJ2-7; TRBD1 or TRBD2 may be the D gene (6 bases each). The CDR3 length is 16 residues. Germline loops: CDR1 SGHTA, CDR2 FQGNSA. V lost 2 bases to trimming and J lost 6 bases, with 20 bases between them. CDR3 sequence: CASSLRTVGGSGEQYF. Written as DNA, the CDR3 is TGTGCCAGCAGCTTACGCACTGTAGGGGGGTCGGGCGAGCAGTACTTC.